These T cell receptor beta chains were read from a single sample in a study of regulatory dendritic cells for organ transplantation. Measured with immunoSEQ multiplex PCR; TCRdb has only the in-frame clones, and not every one. The sample contains 29,000 or so clones, over 60% of which appear only once. The sequencing sample was made of memory CD4+ T cells from blood. The receptors here all came from a human donor in good health. The CDR3 runs from the conserved cysteine through the conserved F or W. A D gene is named only where the DNA matches it firmly. Clone size appears in some rows only: once, few, many, or a class for an expanded clone.

CDR3aa	CDR3nt	abundance	v_gene	j_gene	d_gene
CASSKGGPSGVETQYF	TGTGCCAGCAGTAAAGGGGGCCCCTCGGGTGTAGAGACCCAGTACTTC	NA	TRBV28	TRBJ2-5	TRBD1
CASAVQGAGEQYF	TGTGCCAGCGCTGTCCAGGGGGCTGGCGAGCAGTACTTC	NA	TRBV14	TRBJ2-7	TRBD1
CSVQTERDSGNTIYF	TGCAGCGTTCAAACCGAACGTGACTCTGGAAACACCATATATTTT	NA	TRBV29-1	TRBJ1-3	NA
CASSHVLGERPQHF	TGCGCCAGCAGCCACGTCCTGGGAGAAAGGCCCCAGCATTTT	NA	TRBV4-3	TRBJ1-5	NA
CASSLSGAYEQYF	TGTGCCAGCAGCTTGTCAGGGGCTTACGAGCAGTACTTC	NA	TRBV7-9	TRBJ2-7	NA
CASSPGTSGREQYF	TGTGCCAGCTCACCCGGGACTAGCGGACGCGAGCAGTACTTC	NA	TRBV18	TRBJ2-7	TRBD2
CASSLGRQGMVETQYF	TGTGCCAGCAGCTTGGGACGACAGGGGATGGTGGAGACCCAGTACTTC	NA	TRBV5-4	TRBJ2-5	TRBD1
CASRGGVRNIQYF	TGTGCCAGCCGAGGGGGAGTGAGAAACATTCAGTACTTC	NA	TRBV6-5	TRBJ2-4	NA
CASSGGDGPNYGYTF	TGCGCCAGCAGCGGTGGCGACGGGCCTAACTATGGCTACACCTTC	once	TRBV5-1	TRBJ1-2	NA
CAWSPINFLTGRNQPQHF	TGTGCCTGGAGTCCAATAAACTTCTTGACAGGCCGGAATCAGCCCCAGCATTTT	NA	TRBV30	TRBJ1-5	NA
CASSGGRETQYF	TGTGCCAGCTCAGGCGGGCGGGAGACCCAGTACTTC	NA	TRBV18	TRBJ2-5	NA
CASSQGGPTTREAFF	TGCGCCAGCAGCCAAGGGGGACCAACTACTCGTGAAGCTTTCTTT	once	TRBV4-1	TRBJ1-1	NA
CASSPQVSSGSKNIQYF	TGTGCCAGCTCCCCTCAGGTGTCTAGCGGGTCCAAAAACATTCAGTACTTC	NA	TRBV18	TRBJ2-4	TRBD2
CASSPGEETQYF	TGTGCCAGCTCACCAGGGGAGGAGACCCAGTACTTC	NA	TRBV18	TRBJ2-5	NA
CASSLRGDTQYF	TGTGCCAGCTCCCTCAGGGGGGATACGCAGTATTTT	NA	TRBV18	TRBJ2-3	TRBD1
CAISGTGTGAYEQYF	TGTGCCATCAGTGGTACCGGGACAGGGGCCTACGAGCAGTACTTC	NA	TRBV10-3	TRBJ2-7	TRBD1
CASSLELGGGPYEQYF	TGTGCCAGCAGCTTAGAGTTGGGGGGAGGGCCCTACGAGCAGTACTTC	NA	TRBV11-3	TRBJ2-7	TRBD2
CASSVAPGSKAYGYTF	TGTGCCAGCAGCGTAGCTCCGGGCAGTAAAGCCTATGGCTACACCTTC	NA	TRBV9	TRBJ1-2	NA
CASSRTGGIYEQYF	TGTGCCAGCAGCAGGACAGGGGGTATCTACGAGCAGTACTTC	NA	TRBV14	TRBJ2-7	TRBD1
CVAGVNTEAFF	TGTGTGGCAGGGGTAAACACTGAAGCTTTCTTT	NA	TRBV7-3	TRBJ1-1	NA
CASSKGGTANEKLFF	TGTGCCAGTAGTAAAGGAGGGACAGCTAATGAAAAACTGTTTTTT	NA	TRBV19	TRBJ1-4	TRBD1
CASSSGTSVTDTQYF	TGTGCCAGCAGCTCCGGGACTAGCGTCACAGATACGCAGTATTTT	NA	TRBV11-3	TRBJ2-3	TRBD2
CASSPSAIQVYEQYF	TGTGCCAGCAGCCCTTCGGCAATTCAAGTCTACGAGCAGTACTTC	NA	TRBV7-2	TRBJ2-7	NA
CASSYQTDQPQHF	TGTGCCAGCAGCTACCAGACAGATCAGCCCCAGCATTTT	NA	TRBV28	TRBJ1-5	NA
CASSPRGGFGTDTQYF	TGTGCCAGCTCACCAAGGGGGGGCTTTGGGACAGATACGCAGTATTTT	NA	TRBV18	TRBJ2-3	NA
CASRTAGTLLHEQYF	TGTGCCAGCAGAACCGCCGGGACCCTGCTCCACGAGCAGTACTTC	NA	TRBV28	TRBJ2-7	NA
CASSLARQSSGNTIYF	TGTGCCAGCAGCTTGGCTAGACAGTCTTCTGGAAACACCATATATTTT	NA	TRBV5-6	TRBJ1-3	NA
CASTPTQLSNEQFF	TGTGCCAGCACCCCAACCCAGCTATCAAATGAGCAGTTCTTC	NA	TRBV7-2	TRBJ2-1	NA
CASSPRTGEETQYF	TGTGCCAGCAGCCCCCGAACAGGAGAAGAGACCCAGTACTTC	NA	TRBV7-2	TRBJ2-5	NA
CAIAGALANTDTQYF	TGTGCCATCGCGGGTGCCCTCGCGAATACAGATACGCAGTATTTT	NA	TRBV7-9	TRBJ2-3	NA
CAWSGQGLFYGYTF	TGTGCCTGGAGTGGACAGGGCCTCTTCTATGGCTACACCTTC	NA	TRBV30	TRBJ1-2	TRBD1
CASSQRTGAYEQYF	TGTGCCAGCAGCCAAAGGACAGGTGCCTACGAGCAGTACTTC	NA	TRBV5-6	TRBJ2-7	TRBD1
CASSLDGGQVRNEQFF	TGCGCCAGCAGCTTAGACGGGGGGCAGGTACGGAATGAGCAGTTCTTC	NA	TRBV4-1	TRBJ2-1	NA
CASKFLGNTEAFF	TGTGCCAGCAAGTTCCTAGGGAACACTGAAGCTTTCTTT	NA	TRBV6-1	TRBJ1-1	NA
CASSWDREQDTQYF	TGTGCCAGCAGTTGGGACAGGGAACAAGATACGCAGTATTTT	NA	TRBV7-9	TRBJ2-3	TRBD1
CASSPGDRASDEQFF	TGTGCCAGCAGTCCAGGGGACAGGGCGTCCGATGAGCAGTTCTTC	NA	TRBV28	TRBJ2-1	TRBD1
CASSPWGQGTYEQYF	TGTGCCAGCAGCCCCTGGGGACAGGGGACCTACGAGCAGTACTTC	NA	TRBV14	TRBJ2-7	TRBD1
CASSLTGGYEQYF	TGTGCCAGCAGCCTCACCGGGGGATACGAGCAGTACTTC	NA	TRBV4-2	TRBJ2-7	NA
CASSLSQGKVPGNTIYF	TGTGCCAGCAGCTTAAGTCAGGGAAAAGTCCCTGGAAACACCATATATTTT	few	TRBV7-2	TRBJ1-3	NA
CAISLSGEKLFF	TGTGCCATCAGTTTGTCAGGGGAAAAACTGTTTTTT	few	TRBV10-3	TRBJ1-4	NA